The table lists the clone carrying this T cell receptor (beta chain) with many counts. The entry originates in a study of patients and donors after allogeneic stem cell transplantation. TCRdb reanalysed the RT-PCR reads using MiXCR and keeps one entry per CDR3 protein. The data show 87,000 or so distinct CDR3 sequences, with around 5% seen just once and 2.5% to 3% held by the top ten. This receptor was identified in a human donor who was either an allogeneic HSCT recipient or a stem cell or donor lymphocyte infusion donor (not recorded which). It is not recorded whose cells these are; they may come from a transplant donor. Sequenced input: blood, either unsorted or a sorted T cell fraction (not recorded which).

The CDR3, as DNA: TGCGCCAGCAGTGGGGCTGGCGGGATTTGGGCAGATACGCAGTATTTT. Protein sequence: CASSGAGGIWADTQYF. The chain joins TRBV10-2 to TRBJ2-3, with a weak D call TRBD2 (6 bases). The CDR3 totals 16 residues. Per the germline V gene, CDR1 is WSHSY and CDR2 is SAAADI. Trimming stripped 4 bases from V and 4 bases from J, with 18 bases between.